These 29 T cell receptor beta chains originate from one sample sequenced in a study of blood T cells in healthy people across ages. A second roughly 7 to 12 cycle PCR used barcoded and J-beta primers. TCRdb reprocessed the 5' RACE reads via MiXCR and lists one record per CDR3 protein. The table has hundreds of thousands of distinct CDR3 sequences, about 43% seen once. The sequenced sample consisted of blood. These receptors were collected from a man at least 80 years old in good health.

This clonotype was picked up one time. This sequence joins TRBV24-1 and TRBJ2-5, with 8 bases aligning to TRBD1. There are 13 residues in the CDR3. CDR1 and CDR2 (germline): KGHDR, SFDVKD. Trimming cost V 6 bases and J 11 bases; bases outside gene matches: 10. For the CDR3, the DNA is TGTGCCACCAGTAGCCCAGGGGGCAATGAGCAGTACTTC. As protein: CATSSPGGNEQYF.

The CDR3 region has the DNA TGTGCCAGCAGCGTAGTCCCTCAAGCGGGACCAACAGATACGCAGTATTTT. This translates into CASSVVPQAGPTDTQYF. This chain uses TRBV9 with TRBJ2-3; the match to TRBD2 covers 7 bases. Germline trimming cut 0 bases from V and 3 bases from J; bases unmatched to any gene: 10. The CDR3 contains 17 residues. Per germline, CDR1 SGDLS and CDR2 YYNGEE.

This clonotype was detected only once. The V gene is TRBV29-1, the J gene TRBJ2-5; no clear D gene. The last part of the DNA fits TRBJ2-1 better; the J call may be wrong. Germline V CDR1 and CDR2: SQVTM, ANQGSEA. There are 13 residues in the CDR3. For the CDR3, the DNA is TGCAGCGTTGAAACGTCGTACCAAGAGACCCAGTTCTTC. Its protein is CSVETSYQETQFF.

This clonotype was recorded at least ten times. The J gene is TRBJ2-5, the V gene TRBV7-2, with 8 bases lining up with TRBD2. The germline gives CDR1 SGHTA, CDR2 FQGNSA. The CDR3 extends over 14 amino acids. The junction had 9 bases not matched to a gene; V was cut back by 5 bases and J by 7 bases. CDR3 nucleotides: TGTGCCAGCAGCGAAACTAGCGGCCCCGGGACCCAGTACTTC. Its translation: CASSETSGPGTQYF.

The chain uses TRBV7-8 and TRBJ2-5; 13 bases fit TRBD2. The tail of the sequence fits TRBJ2-7 better, so the J call may be wrong. The CDR3 is made up of 14 amino acids. Germline V CDR1 and CDR2: SGHVS, FQNEAQ. CDR3 nucleotides: TGTGCCAGCAGCACTAGCGGGGGGGGATGCGAGCAGTACTTC. Its protein product is CASSTSGGGCEQYF.

This clonotype was seen once. This may arise from a read error, as a much more abundant clone is one base away. V is TRBV2 and J is TRBJ2-6; D perhaps matches TRBD1 (5 bases). Germline V CDR1 and CDR2: SNHLY, FYNNEI. The CDR3 is made up of 14 amino acids. The chain's CDR3 is CASKQTSGANALTF. CDR3 DNA: TGTGCCAGCAAACAGACCTCTGGGGCCAACGCCCTGACTTTC.

This sequence joins TRBV5-5 and TRBJ2-7; 7 nucleotides line up with TRBD2. Germline CDR1 SGHKS, CDR2 YYEKEE (reference sequence). The junction had 11 bases not matched to a gene; V was cut back by 4 bases and J by 7 bases. The CDR3 extends over 14 amino acids. Written as DNA, the CDR3 is TGTGCCAGCAGCCCCACCGGGACTACAAGGGAGCAGTACTTC. Protein product: CASSPTGTTREQYF. The whole variable domain, filled in from reference TRBV5-5 and TRBJ2-7, reads DAGVTQSPTHLIKTRGQQVTLRCSPISGHKSVSWYQQVLGQGPQFIFQYYEKEERGRGNFPDRFSARQFPNYSSELNVNALLLGDSALYLCASSPTGTTREQYFGPGTRLTVT.

This clonotype was counted a few times. A much larger clone is a single base away; this may be a read error. This chain uses TRBV29-1 with TRBJ2-1, with 9 bases that match TRBD2. The J call may be in error: the DNA end matches TRBJ2-7 better. CDR3 length: 14 residues. CDR1 and CDR2 from the germline V gene are SQVTM and ANQGSEA. The CDR3 sequence is CSVRVAGAYNEQYF. Written as DNA, the CDR3 is TGCAGCGTGAGGGTAGCGGGGGCCTACAATGAGCAGTACTTC.

This clonotype was seen only a few times. The gene calls are TRBV10-3 and TRBJ2-7; tentatively, D is TRBD1 (5 bases). Germline CDR1 is ENHRY and CDR2 is SYGVKD. The V end lost 7 bases, the J end lost 7 bases, and 17 bases lay between the germline ends. This CDR3 has 13 residues. The CDR3, as DNA: TGTGCCATCACCGACACAGGATCTCTAGAGCAGTACTTC. Protein: CAITDTGSLEQYF.

This clonotype was seen only a few times. J is TRBJ1-6 and V is TRBV6-5; D may be TRBD1 (5 bases). V gave up 7 bases and J gave up 10 bases, with 14 bases separating them. Germline V gene sequence: CDR1 MNHEY, CDR2 SVGAGI. CDR3 length: 13 amino acids. CDR3 amino acids: CASTGSEGSPLHF. CDR3 DNA: TGTGCCAGCACGGGGTCCGAGGGGTCACCCCTCCACTTT.

The chain carries TRBV7-2 and TRBJ2-1; no clear D gene. Germline V gene lookup returns CDR1 SGHTA and CDR2 FQGNSA. This CDR3 contains 15 residues. V shed 4 bases and J shed 10 bases, with 20 bases lying between them. In DNA, the CDR3 is TGTGCCAGCAGCTCCTTGCATGGCGGATCAATGGAGCAGTTCTTC. It is translated as CASSSLHGGSMEQFF.

The chain joins TRBV12-3 or TRBV12-4 to TRBJ2-1; D unresolved. V lost 3 bases and J lost 3, with 18 bases in between. CDR3 size: 17 residues. CDR3 sequence (DNA): TGTGCCAGCAGTTTTATTTATACGGGCAAAAACTACAATGAGCAGTTCTTC. This gives the protein CASSFIYTGKNYNEQFF.

Notes on this clonotype: Its ends do not fully match the called genes, so a read error is possible. The J gene is TRBJ2-1, the V gene TRBV29-1, with a weak D call TRBD2 (5 bases). CDR3 length: 14 residues. Germline loops: CDR1 SQVTM, CDR2 ANQGSEA. The CDR3 nucleotides read TGCAGCGCTGCCGGACTTAACGCCTACAACGAGCAGTTCTTC. It encodes CSAAGLNAYNEQFF.

Remarks on this clonotype: This may be a read error, as it is one base from a much larger clone. The gene calls are TRBV14 and TRBJ2-7, with D possibly TRBD1 on 5 matching bases. This CDR3 contains 13 residues. Per germline, CDR1 SGHDN and CDR2 FVKESK. The CDR3 DNA is TGTGCCAGCAGCCAAGATTGGCAGGGCGAGCGGTACTTC. It is translated as CASSQDWQGERYF.

This clonotype was recorded at least ten times. This sequence joins TRBV29-1 and TRBJ2-1, with D perhaps TRBD2 (5 bases). CDR3 length: 16 amino acids. V lost 0 bases to trimming and J lost 3 bases, with 15 bases between them. Germline-derived CDR1 and CDR2 are SQVTM and ANQGSEA. CDR3 region: CSVEESPSGFYNEQFF. CDR3 bases: TGCAGCGTTGAAGAGTCGCCAAGCGGATTCTACAATGAGCAGTTCTTC.

The CDR3 here is CASRGTIASYEQYF. Written as DNA, the CDR3 is TGTGCCAGCAGGGGAACTATCGCCTCCTACGAGCAGTACTTC. The V gene is TRBV28, the J gene TRBJ2-5; D is unresolved. The end of the DNA aligns better with TRBJ2-7, so the J call may be wrong. The CDR3 is made up of 14 amino acids. Germline V CDR1 and CDR2: MDHEN, SYDVKM.

The V call is TRBV6-2 or TRBV6-3, the J call TRBJ2-5, with D possibly TRBD2 on 5 matching bases. V was trimmed by 4 bases and J by 9 bases, leaving 15 bases between them. Germline V gives CDR1 MNHEY, CDR2 SVGEGT. The CDR3 extends over 13 amino acids. The CDR3 loop reads CASSSPLGSAQYF. The CDR3 DNA follows: TGTGCCAGCAGTTCCCCACTAGGGTCGGCCCAGTACTTC.

CDR3 protein: CSASGGGWTGELFF. The CDR3 DNA reads TGCAGTGCTTCAGGGGGCGGGTGGACCGGGGAGCTGTTTTTT. The gene calls are TRBV20-1 and TRBJ2-2; 8 bases are shared with TRBD1. This CDR3 contains 14 residues. Germline CDR1 reads DFQATT; CDR2 reads SNEGSKA (reference sequence). Losses at the gene ends were 5 bases for V and 5 bases for J; bases not matched to a gene: 7.

The chain employs TRBV20-1 and TRBJ1-4, with D possibly matching TRBD1 (6 bases). Germline CDR1 DFQATT, CDR2 SNEGSKA (reference sequence). V was shortened by 4 bases and J by 7 bases, with 16 bases between the two germline ends. The CDR3 is made up of 14 amino acids. DNA for the CDR3: TGCAGTGCTATCCGGGGGGGCGATATTGAAAAACTGTTTTTT. This sequence encodes CSAIRGGDIEKLFF.

This clonotype was seen a few times. One end of the junction does not line up with germline, which may come from a read error. The chain is built from TRBV27 and TRBJ1-4; D not certain. CDR3 size: 15 residues. From germline, CDR1 is MNHEY and CDR2 SMNVEV (reference sequence). CDR3 coding DNA: TGTGCCAGCAGTTTAAGGGCGACAACTAATGAAAAACCGTTTTTT. It translates to CASSLRATTNEKPFF.

This clonotype turned up a few times. The gene calls are TRBV7-2 and TRBJ1-1, with 8 bases lining up with TRBD1. V lost 5 bases, J lost 12 bases, and 11 bases stayed unmatched. Germline loops: CDR1 SGHTA, CDR2 FQGNSA. This CDR3 has 13 amino acids. The CDR3 sequence is CASSLRSQGVPFF. CDR3 coding DNA: TGTGCCAGCAGCCTACGATCACAGGGGGTTCCTTTCTTT.

This chain links TRBV6-5 with TRBJ2-1; perhaps TRBD1 as D (6 bases). The CDR3 is 15 amino acids. The V gene lost 6 bases and the J gene lost 6 bases, with 18 bases spanning the gap. Germline V gives CDR1 MNHEY, CDR2 SVGAGI. CDR3 sequence reads: CASRGPGHWTNEQFF. The CDR3 coding sequence is TGTGCCAGCAGAGGACCGGGACATTGGACCAATGAGCAGTTCTTC.

This sequence joins TRBV27 and TRBJ2-3; D perhaps matches TRBD2 (6 bases). The CDR3 is 14 amino acids. The germline CDR1 and CDR2 sequences are MNHEY and SMNVEV (reference sequence). Trimming stripped 3 bases from V and 5 bases from J, with 12 bases between. DNA of the CDR3: TGTGCCAGCAGTTTTCGGACTAATCTAGATACGCAGTATTTT. It is translated as CASSFRTNLDTQYF.

In its sample, this clonotype was seen a few times. This rearrangement joins TRBV28 to TRBJ2-2, with D perhaps assigned TRBD1 or TRBD2 (6 bases each). V was trimmed by 5 bases and J by 1 base, leaving 11 bases between them. Looked up from germline, CDR1 is MDHEN and CDR2 is SYDVKM. This CDR3 is 15 amino acids long. The CDR3 DNA reads as TGTGCCAGCAGTCTGGCGGGACAGAACACCGGGGAGCTGTTTTTT. Residues: CASSLAGQNTGELFF.

This clonotype was seen a few times. This chain joins TRBV20-1 and TRBJ2-3; D is unclear. Germline CDR1 and CDR2: DFQATT and SNEGSKA (reference sequence). V shed 6 bases and J shed 4 bases, with 23 bases lying between them. The CDR3 is 16 residues long. The CDR3 coding sequence is TGCAGTGCGAAACTCGGCCGTATCGCGGCTGCAGATACGCAGTATTTT. Protein sequence: CSAKLGRIAAADTQYF.

This clonotype was picked up many times. The chain carries TRBV5-1 and TRBJ2-3; TRBD1 might be the D (6 bases). CDR1 is SGHRS, CDR2 YFSETQ, per germline. Trimming shortened V by 5 bases and J by 0 bases, and 16 bases separated the two germline ends. This CDR3 comprises 16 residues. CDR3 nucleotides: TGCGCCAGCAGACCCTATAGGACAGCGAGCACAGATACGCAGTATTTT. The encoded protein is CASRPYRTASTDTQYF.

Only a few counts were recorded for this clonotype. The V call is TRBV7-2, the J call TRBJ2-1; D is unclear. The CDR3 runs to 15 residues. V lost 4 bases, J lost 4 bases, and 14 bases lay in between. The V gene's germline CDR1 is SGHTA and CDR2 FQGNSA. The CDR3 loop reads CASSSDFSGYNEQFF. The DNA for the CDR3 is TGTGCCAGCAGCTCAGACTTTAGTGGGTACAATGAGCAGTTCTTC. Full variable domain (outside the CDR3, taken from reference TRBV7-2 and TRBJ2-1): GAGVSQSPSNKVTEKGKDVELRCDPISGHTALYWYRQSLGQGLEFLIYFQGNSAPDKSGLPSDRFSAERTGGSVSTLTIQRTQQEDSAVYLCASSSDFSGYNEQFFGPGTRLTVL.

The genes are TRBV6-5 and TRBJ1-4; D gene unclear. CDR3 length equals 14 residues. V shed 9 bases and J shed 2 bases, with 13 bases lying between them. CDR1 and CDR2 from the germline V gene are MNHEY and SVGAGI. CDR3 amino acids: CASRIKGTNEKLFF. The DNA for the CDR3 is TGTGCCAGTCGTATCAAAGGGACTAATGAAAAACTGTTTTTT.

This clonotype was seen just once. The V and J genes are TRBV27 and TRBJ1-2, with 7 bases lining up with TRBD1. The CDR3 is made up of 14 amino acids. Trimming took 6 bases from V and 4 from J; bases not matched to a gene: 8. In germline, CDR1 is MNHEY, CDR2 SMNVEV (reference sequence). This CDR3 is CASSPGQVIYGYTF. CDR3 nucleotide sequence: TGTGCCAGCAGCCCCGGACAGGTTATCTATGGCTACACCTTC.